These 25 T cell receptor beta chains were all obtained from the same sample, sequenced in a study of cytomegalovirus exposure and HLA in healthy donors. The PCR made use of 60 Vbeta and 13 Jbeta primers. This table comes from immunoSEQ multiplex PCR, and its TCRdb copy is limited to in-frame clones, with some not included. The sample has about 69,000 clones, about 76% seen once; the top ten hold more than 2.5%. The specimen sequenced was PBMCs. These receptors were obtained from a man aged 18 to 29 in good health and CMV-seronegative.

About this clone: In the same sample, other DNA sequences code for this CDR3. The J gene is TRBJ1-6, the V gene TRBV6-1; D perhaps matches TRBD1 (6 bases). This CDR3 is 17 amino acids long. Germline CDR1 reads MNHNS; CDR2 reads SASEGT. V lost 1 base to trimming and J lost 6 bases, with 16 bases between them. CDR3 coding DNA: TGTGCCAGCAGTGAAGGGGATTGGGGACAAGCTAATTCACCCCTCCACTTT. It yields the protein CASSEGDWGQANSPLHF.

The V gene is TRBV27, the J gene TRBJ1-4; TRBD1 matches 8 bases. The CDR3 has 15 residues. The V gene's germline CDR1 is MNHEY and CDR2 SMNVEV (reference sequence). After removal of 5 bases from V and 8 bases from J, the junction contained 10 bases not matched to a gene. The CDR3: CASSRLQGAGEKLFF. The CDR3 nucleotides read TGTGCCAGCAGTCGGCTCCAGGGGGCTGGAGAAAAACTGTTTTTT.

This chain uses TRBV28 with TRBJ1-2, with D unclear. CDR3 size: 14 residues. CDR1 is MDHEN and CDR2 is SYDVKM in the germline V gene. Trimming removed 2 bases at V and 6 bases at J, with 13 bases between. The CDR3 sequence is CASSLSRRNNGYTF. In DNA, the CDR3 is TGTGCCAGCAGTTTAAGTCGCAGGAATAATGGCTACACCTTC.

The V gene is TRBV25-1, the J gene TRBJ1-3; no clear D gene. Between the trimmed V and J ends, which lost 8 bases and 0 bases, there was a span of 11 bases. This CDR3 contains 14 residues. CDR1 is MGHDK and CDR2 is SYGVNS in the germline V gene. The CDR3: CASGATNSGNTIYF. CDR3 coding DNA: TGTGCCAGCGGAGCGACCAACTCTGGAAACACCATATATTTT.

V is TRBV19 and J is TRBJ1-6; perhaps TRBD1 as D (5 bases). The germline V gene has CDR1 LNHDA and CDR2 SQIVND (reference sequence). V lost 7 bases and J 0 bases, leaving 7 bases between the germline ends. This CDR3 is 14 amino acids long. The CDR3 protein is CASIDSSYNSPLHF. As DNA, the CDR3 is TGTGCCAGTATTGACAGCTCCTATAATTCACCCCTCCACTTT. Full variable domain (remainder filled in from reference TRBV19 and TRBJ1-6): DGGITQSPKYLFRKEGQNVTLSCEQNLNHDAMYWYRQDPGQGLRLIYYSQIVNDFQKGDIAEGYSVSREKKESFPLTVTSAQKNPTAFYLCASIDSSYNSPLHFGNGTRLTVT.

The chain has TRBV6-5 and TRBJ1-4; possible D gene TRBD1, 6 bases. The CDR3 is 15 amino acids. V lost 0 bases to trimming and J lost 3 bases, with 8 bases between them. Germline-derived CDR1 and CDR2 are MNHEY and SVGAGI. The CDR3 spells CASSYSPGANEKLFF. As DNA, the CDR3 is TGTGCCAGCAGTTACTCGCCAGGGGCTAATGAAAAACTGTTTTTT.

The gene calls are TRBV29-1 and TRBJ1-2, with a tentative D call TRBD1 (5 bases). CDR3 length: 16 amino acids. V lost 3 bases and J 1 base, leaving 18 bases between the germline ends. Germline-derived CDR1 and CDR2 are SQVTM and ANQGSEA. The chain's CDR3 is CSVDPSGQGINYGYTF. CDR3 nucleotides: TGCAGCGTTGATCCATCGGGCCAGGGAATTAACTATGGCTACACCTTC.

The V call is TRBV5-4, the J call TRBJ2-2, with 12 bases that match TRBD1. Germline lookup yields CDR1 SGHNT and CDR2 YYREEE (reference sequence). Trimming took 4 bases from V and 2 from J; bases not matched to a gene: 12. This CDR3 spans 19 amino acids. CDR3 residues: CASSPGTGGPSINTGELFF. The CDR3, as DNA: TGTGCCAGCAGCCCCGGGACAGGGGGCCCCAGCATTAACACCGGGGAGCTGTTTTTT.

The chain has TRBV23-1 and TRBJ1-2; 10 bases align to TRBD1. TRBV23-1 counts as an open reading frame of uncertain function. CDR3 length equals 15 residues. J gave up 3 bases and V 6 bases, and 7 bases lay outside the gene matches. CDR3 amino acids: CASRLLTGGDYGYTF. The CDR3 DNA is TGCGCCAGCAGACTCCTGACAGGGGGCGACTATGGCTACACCTTC.

This chain uses TRBV9 with TRBJ2-1; 9 bases are shared with TRBD1. With V trimmed by 3 bases and J by 1 base, 11 bases remained unmatched. Germline assignment: CDR1 SGDLS and CDR2 YYNGEE. There are 18 residues in the CDR3. Here the CDR3 DNA reads TGTGCCAGCAGCGGACCACTAGTTGACAGGGGGTCCTACAATGAGCAGTTCTTC. As protein: CASSGPLVDRGSYNEQFF. The whole variable domain, filled in from reference TRBV9 and TRBJ2-1, reads DSGVTQTPKHLITATGQRVTLRCSPRSGDLSVYWYQQSLDQGLQFLIQYYNGEERAKGNILERFSAQQFPDLHSELNLSSLELGDSALYFCASSGPLVDRGSYNEQFFGPGTRLTVL.

CDR3 sequence reads: CASSTGLVLAQHF. In DNA, the CDR3 is TGTGCCAGCAGTACAGGGTTAGTACTGGCCCAGCATTTT. The chain couples TRBV28 to TRBJ1-5; D is possibly TRBD1 (6 bases). CDR1 is MDHEN and CDR2 is SYDVKM in the germline V gene. Deletions cut 5 bases from V and 11 bases from J, with 16 bases between. The CDR3 is 13 residues long.

The V call is TRBV11-2, the J call TRBJ1-6; D might be TRBD1 (5 bases). Germline V gene data show CDR1 as SGHAT and CDR2 as FQNNGV. The CDR3 runs 16 residues. Trimming left V 4 bases short and J 8 bases short, with 18 bases between. CDR3 residues: CASSSRGRVGDSPLHF. The DNA for the CDR3 is TGTGCCAGCAGCTCCCGAGGCAGGGTGGGCGATTCACCCCTCCACTTT.

The rearrangement links TRBV27 to TRBJ1-4; D not resolved. With 4 bases removed from V and 9 bases from J, the gap between germline ends came to 12 bases. The CDR3 loop spans 13 amino acids. CDR1 and CDR2 from the germline V gene are MNHEY and SMNVEV (reference sequence). CDR3 DNA: TGTGCCAGCAGTTCTCGGGGAGGGCAAAAACTGTTTTTT. This sequence encodes CASSSRGGQKLFF.

This clone turned up a few times. The chain employs TRBV27 and TRBJ1-5; 7 bases match TRBD1. Germline values: CDR1 MNHEY, CDR2 SMNVEV (reference sequence). This CDR3 is 14 amino acids long. The junction had 5 bases not matched to a gene; V was cut back by 2 bases and J by 7 bases. CDR3 nucleotide sequence: TGTGCCAGCAGTTTACGGACAGGTTGGCAGCCCCAGCATTTT. Encoded protein: CASSLRTGWQPQHF.

The J gene is TRBJ1-5, the V gene TRBV10-3, with a tentative D call TRBD1 (6 bases). The V end was cut by 3 bases, the J end by 2 bases, with 8 bases between. This CDR3 has 14 amino acids. The germline V gene has CDR1 ENHRY and CDR2 SYGVKD. This CDR3 reads CAISEEGGNQPQHF. CDR3 nucleotide sequence: TGTGCCATCAGTGAAGAGGGGGGCAATCAGCCCCAGCATTTT.

This sequence joins TRBV18 and TRBJ2-3, with 11 bases matching TRBD2. This CDR3 comprises 17 residues. The germline V gene encodes CDR1 KGHSH and CDR2 LQKENI. V lost 4 bases to trimming and J lost 2 bases; unmatched junction nucleotides: 8. The CDR3 nucleotides are TGTGCCAGCTCACTTTCCCATAGCGGGGGGGCCACAGATACGCAGTATTTT. Translating gives CASSLSHSGGATDTQYF.

The V call is TRBV5-6, the J call TRBJ2-1, with 14 positions matching TRBD2. This CDR3 spans 15 amino acids. Germline assignment: CDR1 SGHDT and CDR2 YYEEEE. After removal of 3 bases from V and 7 bases from J, the junction contained 3 bases not matched to a gene. CDR3 residues: CASSWGLAGENEQFF. The CDR3 DNA sequence: TGTGCCAGCAGCTGGGGACTAGCGGGGGAGAATGAGCAGTTCTTC.

The V and J genes are TRBV6-1 and TRBJ2-5; 9 nucleotides match TRBD1. CDR3 length: 16 residues. The ends lost 1 base at V and 4 bases at J; junction bases unmatched: 7. Germline V lookup: CDR1 MNHNS, CDR2 SASEGT. DNA for the CDR3: TGTGCCAGCAGTGAAGGGGACAGGGTATGGGCAGAGACCCAGTACTTC. Protein product: CASSEGDRVWAETQYF.

This chain joins TRBV30 and TRBJ1-2; 9 nucleotides agree with TRBD1. CDR1 GTSNPN and CDR2 SVGIG come from the germline V gene (reference sequence). CDR3 length: 13 amino acids. V lost 3 bases, J lost 6 bases, and 5 bases stayed unmatched. The DNA for the CDR3 is TGTGCCTGGAGGGACAGGGGCCTTGATGGCTACACCTTC. Protein product: CAWRDRGLDGYTF.

This clone appeared a single time. The chain couples TRBV5-4 to TRBJ2-5; D perhaps matches TRBD2 (6 bases). The germline V and J ends were trimmed by 1 base and 5 bases, with 15 bases remaining between them. This CDR3 is built from 15 residues. Germline CDR1 is SGHNT and CDR2 is YYREEE (reference sequence). The CDR3 bases are TGTGCCAGCAGCTTGAGGGACCGTGGGGGGGAGACCCAGTACTTC. This gives the protein CASSLRDRGGETQYF.

The table lists this clone with a few counts. This chain connects TRBV19 to TRBJ1-1; possibly TRBD1 for D (5 bases). V lost 7 bases to trimming and J lost 2 bases, with 11 bases between them. The CDR3 has 13 residues. Per germline, CDR1 LNHDA and CDR2 SQIVND (reference sequence). The CDR3 nucleotides are TGTGCCAGTACGAGGACATCCAACACTGAAGCTTTCTTT. It specifies CASTRTSNTEAFF.

The chain uses TRBV14 and TRBJ2-3; a weak D match, TRBD2 (5 bases). CDR1 is SGHDN and CDR2 is FVKESK in the germline V gene. This CDR3 spans 14 amino acids. The V and J ends lost 0 bases and 3 bases respectively, with 7 bases between them. The CDR3 is CASSQDPGTDTQYF. The CDR3 region has the DNA TGTGCCAGCAGCCAAGATCCGGGGACAGATACGCAGTATTTT.

The chain is built from TRBV5-4 and TRBJ2-3; 9 bases map to TRBD2. Trimming at V came to 0 bases and at J to 5 bases, leaving 7 bases not matched to a gene. This CDR3 comprises 16 residues. Germline-derived CDR1 and CDR2 are SGHNT and YYREEE (reference sequence). The DNA of the CDR3 is TGTGCCAGCAGCTTGGTTGCGGGGGGGCGTGGAGATACGCAGTATTTT. Protein sequence: CASSLVAGGRGDTQYF. Drawing the rest from reference TRBV5-4 and TRBJ2-3, the complete variable domain is ETGVTQSPTHLIKTRGQQVTLRCSSQSGHNTVSWYQQALGQGPQFIFQYYREEENGRGNFPPRFSGLQFPNYSSELNVNALELDDSALYLCASSLVAGGRGDTQYFGPGTRLTVL.

This chain joins TRBV6-6 and TRBJ2-5, with D perhaps TRBD1 (8 bases). The germline V gene has CDR1 MNHNY and CDR2 SVGAGI (reference sequence). The CDR3 extends over 14 amino acids. Trimming left V 3 bases short and J 11 bases short, with 19 bases between. CDR3 protein: CASSYFQGAREQYF. CDR3 nucleotide sequence: TGTGCCAGCAGTTATTTCCAGGGGGCGCGGGAGCAGTACTTC.

The CDR3 sequence is CASSSQGGAYNEQFF. Written as DNA, the CDR3 is TGTGCCAGCAGCTCCCAAGGGGGCGCCTACAATGAGCAGTTCTTC. The rearrangement links TRBV11-2 to TRBJ2-1; 7 nucleotides agree with TRBD1. The V gene end was trimmed by 4 bases and the J gene end by 2 bases; junction bases not matched to a gene: 5. Germline CDR1 is SGHAT and CDR2 is FQNNGV. The CDR3 spans 15 residues.